The 2 T cell receptor beta chains below were found in one sample sequenced in a study of graft-versus-host responses after intestinal transplantation. Clones were read by immunoSEQ multiplex PCR, and TCRdb kept only the in-frame ones, dropping some. Of over 90,000 clones detected, 91% appear once; the ten largest clones hold around 0.53%. Antigens of these TCRs are unknown. This specimen consisted of unstimulated CD8+ T cells sorted from spleen or lymph node cells, obtained before intestinal transplant. The source of these receptors is a human donor who received an intestinal transplant.

CDR3 sequence (DNA): TGTGCCACCAGCGTGGGGGACAGGACACTACAAGAGACCCAGTACTTC. This gives the protein CATSVGDRTLQETQYF. The chain carries TRBV15 and TRBJ2-5; 8 nucleotides align to TRBD1. Losses at the gene ends were 5 bases for V and 2 bases for J; bases not matched to a gene: 10. Germline loops: CDR1 LNHNV, CDR2 YYDKDF (reference sequence). The CDR3 runs to 16 residues.

This chain joins TRBV28 and TRBJ2-7, with 9 bases aligning to TRBD2. The V gene end was trimmed by 7 bases and the J gene end by 0 bases; junction bases not matched to a gene: 19. CDR3 length: 19 residues. Germline CDR1 and CDR2: MDHEN and SYDVKM. CDR3 in amino acids: CASNPPRPRLAEVSYEQYF. CDR3 sequence (DNA): TGTGCCAGCAACCCCCCGCGCCCGAGACTAGCGGAGGTCTCCTACGAGCAGTACTTC. Full variable domain (outside the CDR3, taken from reference TRBV28 and TRBJ2-7): DVKVTQSSRYLVKRTGEKVFLECVQDMDHENMFWYRQDPGLGLRLIYFSYDVKMKEKGDIPEGYSVSREKKERFSLILESASTNQTSMYLCASNPPRPRLAEVSYEQYFGPGTRLTVT.